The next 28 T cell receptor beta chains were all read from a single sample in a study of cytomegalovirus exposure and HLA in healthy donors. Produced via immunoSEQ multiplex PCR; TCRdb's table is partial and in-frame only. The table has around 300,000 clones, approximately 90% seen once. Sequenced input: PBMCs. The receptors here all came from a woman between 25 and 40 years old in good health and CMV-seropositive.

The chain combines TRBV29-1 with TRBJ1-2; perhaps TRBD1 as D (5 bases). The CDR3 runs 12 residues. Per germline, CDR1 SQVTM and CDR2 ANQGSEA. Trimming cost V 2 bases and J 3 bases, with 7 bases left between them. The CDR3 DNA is TGCAGCGTTGAACAGGGTGACTATGGCTACACCTTC. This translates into CSVEQGDYGYTF.

DNA of the CDR3: TGTGCCAGCAGTTTATACCAACCCGCAGACTACACCGGGGAGCTGTTTTTT. Its protein is CASSLYQPADYTGELFF. This chain joins TRBV27 and TRBJ2-2, with unresolved D. The CDR3 has 17 amino acids. Trimming took 1 base from V and 3 from J, leaving 15 bases between them. Germline V gives CDR1 MNHEY, CDR2 SMNVEV (reference sequence).

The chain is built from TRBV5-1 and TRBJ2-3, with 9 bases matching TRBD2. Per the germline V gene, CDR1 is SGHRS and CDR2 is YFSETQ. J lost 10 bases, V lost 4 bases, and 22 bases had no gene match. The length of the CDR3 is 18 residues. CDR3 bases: TGCGCCAGCAGCCCCGTAGGTAGCGGGGGAACCCTTAGTTCTTCGCAGTATTTT. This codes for CASSPVGSGGTLSSSQYF.

CDR3 residues: CASSQLSGTLYNEQFF. For the CDR3, the DNA is TGTGCCAGCAGCCAATTGAGCGGGACTTTATACAATGAGCAGTTCTTC. The chain has TRBV4-2 and TRBJ2-1, with TRBD2 matching 7 bases. After removal of 2 bases from V and 4 bases from J, the junction contained 8 bases not matched to a gene. The CDR3 spans 16 residues. Germline lookup yields CDR1 LGHNA and CDR2 YNFKEQ.

The CDR3 DNA reads TGTGCCAGCAGACCGGGACAGCTTCAGGAGACCCAGTACTTC. This translates into CASRPGQLQETQYF. The chain recombines TRBV6-1 with TRBJ2-5, with 7 bases identical to TRBD1. The CDR3 totals 14 residues. V lost 6 bases to trimming and J lost 5 bases; unmatched junction nucleotides: 9. CDR1 and CDR2 from the germline V gene are MNHNS and SASEGT.

This CDR3 is CASSLLNREQFF. The CDR3 DNA reads TGTGCCAGCAGTTTATTAAACAGGGAGCAGTTCTTC. The chain carries TRBV28 and TRBJ2-1; perhaps TRBD1 as D (5 bases). Germline values: CDR1 MDHEN, CDR2 SYDVKM. Trimming took 1 base from V and 10 from J, leaving 8 bases between them. The CDR3 has 12 amino acids.

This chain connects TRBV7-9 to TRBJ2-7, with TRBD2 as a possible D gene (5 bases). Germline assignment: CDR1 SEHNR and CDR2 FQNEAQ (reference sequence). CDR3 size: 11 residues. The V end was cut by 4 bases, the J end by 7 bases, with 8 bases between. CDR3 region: CASSSEGEQYF. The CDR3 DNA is TGTGCCAGCAGCTCAGAGGGAGAGCAGTACTTC.

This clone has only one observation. The CDR3 DNA reads as TGTGCCAGCCGACAGGGTCTTGTGAGGGAGACCCAGTACTTC. Its translation is CASRQGLVRETQYF. V usage is TRBV27 and J usage is TRBJ2-5; 7 bases align to TRBD1. The germline gives CDR1 MNHEY, CDR2 SMNVEV (reference sequence). V shed 8 bases, J shed 5 bases, and the junction held 11 bases outside the gene matches. The CDR3 runs 14 residues.

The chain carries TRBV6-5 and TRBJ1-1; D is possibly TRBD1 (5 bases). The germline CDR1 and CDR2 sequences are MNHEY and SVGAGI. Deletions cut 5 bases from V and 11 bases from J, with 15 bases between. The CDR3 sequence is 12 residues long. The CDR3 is CASSRSRGVAFF. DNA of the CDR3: TGTGCCAGCAGTCGATCGCGGGGGGTTGCTTTCTTT.

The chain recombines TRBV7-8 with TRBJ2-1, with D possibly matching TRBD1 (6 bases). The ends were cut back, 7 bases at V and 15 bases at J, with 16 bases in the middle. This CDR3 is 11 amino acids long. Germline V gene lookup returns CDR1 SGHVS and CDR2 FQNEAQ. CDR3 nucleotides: TGTGCCAGCACCCTTTCGGGACATTCGTTCTTC. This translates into CASTLSGHSFF.

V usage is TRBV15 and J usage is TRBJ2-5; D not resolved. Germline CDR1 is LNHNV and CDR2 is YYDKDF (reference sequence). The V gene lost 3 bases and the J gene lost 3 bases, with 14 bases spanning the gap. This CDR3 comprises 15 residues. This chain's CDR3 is CATSSGSNGEETQYF. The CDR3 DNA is TGTGCCACCAGCAGTGGCTCTAACGGAGAAGAGACCCAGTACTTC.

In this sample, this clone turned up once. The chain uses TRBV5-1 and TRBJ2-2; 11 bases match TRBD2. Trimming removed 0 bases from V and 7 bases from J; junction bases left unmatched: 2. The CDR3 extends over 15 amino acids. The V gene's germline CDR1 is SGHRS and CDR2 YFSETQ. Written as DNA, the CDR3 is TGCGCCAGCAGCTTGGTGCTAGCGGGAGGCGGGGAGCTGTTTTTT. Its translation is CASSLVLAGGGELFF.

This CDR3 is CASSVVPSTDTQYF. Here the CDR3 DNA reads TGTGCCAGCAGCGTAGTTCCTAGCACAGATACGCAGTATTTT. The chain employs TRBV9 and TRBJ2-3; no clear D gene. Looked up from germline, CDR1 is SGDLS and CDR2 is YYNGEE. The CDR3 runs to 14 residues. Trimming removed 0 bases from V and 0 bases from J, with 5 bases in between.

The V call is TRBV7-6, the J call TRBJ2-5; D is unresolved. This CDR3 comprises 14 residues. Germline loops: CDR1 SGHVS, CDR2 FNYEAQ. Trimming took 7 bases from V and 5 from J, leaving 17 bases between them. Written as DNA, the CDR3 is TGTGCCAGCACCTCTTGGGAACCATCGGAGACCCAGTACTTC. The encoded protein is CASTSWEPSETQYF.

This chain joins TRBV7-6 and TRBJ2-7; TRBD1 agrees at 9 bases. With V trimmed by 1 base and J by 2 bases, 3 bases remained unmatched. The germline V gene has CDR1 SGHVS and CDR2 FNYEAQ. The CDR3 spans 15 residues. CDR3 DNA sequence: TGTGCCAGCAGCTTAGGGACAGGGGACGCCTACGAGCAGTACTTC. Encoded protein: CASSLGTGDAYEQYF.

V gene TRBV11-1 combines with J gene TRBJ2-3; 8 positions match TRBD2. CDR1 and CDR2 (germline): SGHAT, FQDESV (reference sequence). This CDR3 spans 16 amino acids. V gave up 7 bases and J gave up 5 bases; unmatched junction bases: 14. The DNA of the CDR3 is TGTGCCAGCACCCCCCGGGGGCGGGGGGCCGGAGATACGCAGTATTTT. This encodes CASTPRGRGAGDTQYF.

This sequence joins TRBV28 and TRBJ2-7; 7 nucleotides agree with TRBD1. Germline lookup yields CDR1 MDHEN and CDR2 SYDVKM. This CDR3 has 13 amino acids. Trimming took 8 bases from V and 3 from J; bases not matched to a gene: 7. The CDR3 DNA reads TGTGCCAGCGGCAGACAGGGTAGCTACGAGCAGTACTTC. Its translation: CASGRQGSYEQYF.

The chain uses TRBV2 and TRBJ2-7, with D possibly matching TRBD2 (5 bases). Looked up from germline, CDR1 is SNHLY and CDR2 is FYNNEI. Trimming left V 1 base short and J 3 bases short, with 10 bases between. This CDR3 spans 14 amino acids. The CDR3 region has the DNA TGTGCCAGCAGTGAAGGCCCTGAGGGCTACGAGCAGTACTTC. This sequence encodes CASSEGPEGYEQYF.

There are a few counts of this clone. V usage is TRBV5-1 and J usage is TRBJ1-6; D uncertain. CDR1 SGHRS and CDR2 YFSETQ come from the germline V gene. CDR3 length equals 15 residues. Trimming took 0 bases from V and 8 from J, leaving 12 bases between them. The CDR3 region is CASSLEGHADSPLHF. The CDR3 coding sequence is TGCGCCAGCAGCTTGGAAGGCCACGCGGATTCACCCCTCCACTTT.

The CDR3 loop reads CASEAGYDGYTF. The CDR3 DNA is TGTGCCAGCGAGGCTGGGTACGATGGCTACACCTTC. The chain is built from TRBV9 and TRBJ1-2; D remains ambiguous. V shed 7 bases and J shed 6 bases, with 13 bases lying between them. Germline loops: CDR1 SGDLS, CDR2 YYNGEE. This CDR3 region has 12 residues.

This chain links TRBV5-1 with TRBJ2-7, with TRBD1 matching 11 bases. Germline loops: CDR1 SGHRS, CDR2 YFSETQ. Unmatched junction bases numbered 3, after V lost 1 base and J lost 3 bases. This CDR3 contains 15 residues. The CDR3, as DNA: TGCGCCAGCAGCTTGACCGGGACAGGGGGCTACGAGCAGTACTTC. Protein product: CASSLTGTGGYEQYF. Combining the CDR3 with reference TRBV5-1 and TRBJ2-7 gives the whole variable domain KAGVTQTPRYLIKTRGQQVTLSCSPISGHRSVSWYQQTPGQGLQFLFEYFSETQRNKGNFPGRFSGRQFSNSRSEMNVSTLELGDSALYLCASSLTGTGGYEQYFGPGTRLTVT.

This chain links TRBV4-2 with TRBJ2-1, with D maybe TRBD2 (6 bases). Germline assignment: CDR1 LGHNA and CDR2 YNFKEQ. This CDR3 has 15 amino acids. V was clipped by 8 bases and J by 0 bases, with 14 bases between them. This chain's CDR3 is CASRPGRGSYNEQFF. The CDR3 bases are TGTGCCAGCCGACCAGGGCGGGGCTCCTACAATGAGCAGTTCTTC.

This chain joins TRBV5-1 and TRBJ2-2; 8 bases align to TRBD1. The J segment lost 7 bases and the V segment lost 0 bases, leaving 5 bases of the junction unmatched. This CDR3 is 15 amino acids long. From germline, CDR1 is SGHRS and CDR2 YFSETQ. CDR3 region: CASSLEQGASGELFF. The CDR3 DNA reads TGCGCCAGCAGCTTGGAGCAGGGGGCGAGCGGGGAGCTGTTTTTT.

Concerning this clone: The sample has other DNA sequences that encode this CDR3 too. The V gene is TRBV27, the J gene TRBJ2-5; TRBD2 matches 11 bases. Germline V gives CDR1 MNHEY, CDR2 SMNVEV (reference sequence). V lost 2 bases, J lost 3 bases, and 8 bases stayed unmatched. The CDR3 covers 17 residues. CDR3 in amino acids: CASSLLGSGGAKETQYF. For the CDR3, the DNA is TGTGCCAGCAGTTTACTAGGTAGCGGGGGGGCCAAAGAGACCCAGTACTTC.

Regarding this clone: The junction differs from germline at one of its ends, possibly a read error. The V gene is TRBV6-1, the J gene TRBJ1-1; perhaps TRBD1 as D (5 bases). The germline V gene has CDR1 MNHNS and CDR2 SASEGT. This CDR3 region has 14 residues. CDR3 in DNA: TGTGCCAGCAATCTTCAGGGAACGGGCGGTGAAACTTTCTTT. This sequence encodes CASNLQGTGGETFF.

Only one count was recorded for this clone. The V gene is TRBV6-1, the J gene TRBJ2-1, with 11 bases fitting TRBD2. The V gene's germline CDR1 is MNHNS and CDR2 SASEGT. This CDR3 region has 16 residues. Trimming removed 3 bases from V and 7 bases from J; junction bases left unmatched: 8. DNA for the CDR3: TGTGCCAGCAGTGACACACTAGCGGGAGTCTGGAATGAGCAGTTCTTC. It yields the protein CASSDTLAGVWNEQFF.

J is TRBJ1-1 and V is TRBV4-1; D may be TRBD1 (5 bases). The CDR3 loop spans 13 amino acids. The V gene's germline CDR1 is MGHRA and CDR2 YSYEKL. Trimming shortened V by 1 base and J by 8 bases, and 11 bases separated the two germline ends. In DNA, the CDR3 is TGCGCCAGCAGCCAAGCGGGACCAGAAGAAGCTTTCTTT. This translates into CASSQAGPEEAFF.

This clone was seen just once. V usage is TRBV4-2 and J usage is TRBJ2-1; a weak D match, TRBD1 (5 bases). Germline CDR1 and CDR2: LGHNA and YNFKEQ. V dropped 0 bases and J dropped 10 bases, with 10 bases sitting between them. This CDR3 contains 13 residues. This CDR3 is CASSQEKWGEQFF. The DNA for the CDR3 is TGTGCCAGCAGCCAAGAGAAGTGGGGCGAGCAGTTCTTC.